These T cell receptor beta chains were read from a single sample in a study of CD8+ T cells in alopecia areata. Libraries were prepared by immunoSEQ multiplex PCR; TCRdb keeps only in-frame clonotypes and omits some of them. This sample yields 85,000 to 110,000 clones, of which 55% are seen a single time; 8% to 10% belongs to the top ten. Sequencing used CD4+ T cells sorted from blood. Receptors originate from a human donor in good health. Each CDR3 is given with its conserved first and last residue. D genes are given only for firm matches. Rows may omit the clone size; those that give it use once, few, many or a size class.

TRBD1	few	TRBJ2-6	TRBV19	TGTGCCAGTAGTACCCGACAGGGAACAGGCTCTGGGGCCAACGTCCTGACTTTC	CASSTRQGTGSGANVLTF
.	many	TRBJ1-1	TRBV11-2	TGTGCCAGCAGCTTAGATGGGAGAATGGGCACTGAAGCTTTCTTT	CASSLDGRMGTEAFF
TRBD1	.	TRBJ2-6	TRBV29-1	TGCAGCGTACGGGACAGGGGGTCTCGTTCTGGGGCCAACGTCCTGACTTTC	CSVRDRGSRSGANVLTF
.	.	TRBJ1-1	TRBV29-1	TGCAGCGCCGAGCCTAGGGGTTCTGAGGTGAACACTGAAGCTTTCTTT	CSAEPRGSEVNTEAFF
.	few	TRBJ1-5	TRBV2	TGTGCCAGCAGTGAAGCTACAATCGATCAGCCCCAGCATTTT	CASSEATIDQPQHF
TRBD2	.	TRBJ2-4	TRBV6-1	TGTGCCAGCAGTGACCGTCTAGCGGGTGCAGCCAAAAACATTCAGTACTTC	CASSDRLAGAAKNIQYF
.	few	TRBJ1-6	TRBV5-1	TGCGCCAGCAGCTCGGGATATAATTCACCCCTCCACTTT	CASSSGYNSPLHF
TRBD2	.	TRBJ2-5	TRBV5-1	TGCGCCAGCAGTTTGGGACTAGCCGGAGAGACCCAGTACTTC	CASSLGLAGETQYF
TRBD1	.	TRBJ2-1	TRBV19	TGTGCCAGTAGCCCTGACAGGGGGGACGAGTTCTTC	CASSPDRGDEFF
TRBD2	few	TRBJ2-5	TRBV29-1	TGCAGCGTTGCCCCCCGTTACAGCGGGGGGAAAGAGACCCAGTACTTC	CSVAPRYSGGKETQYF
TRBD1	.	TRBJ1-2	TRBV7-2	TGTGCCAGCAGCTCCCGGACAGGCAAACCGAACTATGGCTACACCTTC	CASSSRTGKPNYGYTF
.	.	TRBJ2-1	TRBV30	TGTGCCTGGAGTCCGGACAATGAGCAGTTCTTC	CAWSPDNEQFF
.	once	TRBJ2-1	TRBV4-1	TGCGCCAGCAGCCCCGCGCCAGGGCCCAATGAGCAGTTCTTC	CASSPAPGPNEQFF
.	few	TRBJ1-2	TRBV25-1	TGTGCCAGCAGTGATGGCAGTTTCTATGGCTACACCTTC	CASSDGSFYGYTF
TRBD1	.	TRBJ1-2	TRBV27	TGTGCCAGCAGTACGTACAGGGGATCGGACTATGGCTACACCTTC	CASSTYRGSDYGYTF
.	once	TRBJ2-5	TRBV5-1	TGCGCCAGCAGCAATGGACAGCAAGAGACCCAGTACTTC	CASSNGQQETQYF
.	few	TRBJ2-5	TRBV5-1	TGCGCCAGCAGCAATCGGGGGAGCCAAGAGACCCAGTACTTC	CASSNRGSQETQYF
.	.	TRBJ2-1	TRBV6-6	TGTGCCAGCAGTTTGGACTCAAGCTCCTACAATGAGCAGTTCTTC	CASSLDSSSYNEQFF
TRBD2	.	TRBJ2-7	TRBV18	TGTGCCAGCTCACTGGAAGCGGGGTCCGCTAGCGAGCAGTACTTC	CASSLEAGSASEQYF
TRBD2	few	TRBJ2-1	TRBV5-1	TGCGCCAGCAGTTCGACTAGCGGGGTCTCCTACAATGAGCAGTTCTTC	CASSSTSGVSYNEQFF
TRBD1	few	TRBJ2-7	TRBV2	TGTGCCAGCAAGGGTGAGGGACAGCATCTCAAGTACTTC	CASKGEGQHLKYF
.	.	TRBJ2-2	TRBV7-8	TGTGCCAGCAGCTTAGGGGGGCGCCCCGGGGAGCTGTTTTTT	CASSLGGRPGELFF
.	.	TRBJ1-2	TRBV7-2	TGTGCCAGCAGCTTAGACGGAGGGGCCTACTATGGCTACACCTTC	CASSLDGGAYYGYTF
TRBD2	.	TRBJ2-3	TRBV2	TGTGCCAGCAGTGACTCGGGACTAGCGGGGGGCGATACGCAGTATTTT	CASSDSGLAGGDTQYF
.	once	TRBJ2-3	TRBV30	TGTGCCTGGAATATGGGTGCCACGCAGTATTTT	CAWNMGATQYF
TRBD1	.	TRBJ2-5	TRBV5-1	TGCGCCAGCAGCTCATTGACAGGGGGCGAAGAGACCCAGTACTTC	CASSSLTGGEETQYF
.	once	TRBJ2-7	TRBV28	TGTGCCAGCAGGACAGGTACCTACGAGCAGTACTTC	CASRTGTYEQYF
TRBD2	.	TRBJ2-3	TRBV5-1	TGCGCCAGCAGCTCGTCCGGACTAGCGGGGGATACGCAGTATTTT	CASSSSGLAGDTQYF
.	.	TRBJ2-5	TRBV29-1	TGTTACGTGAACTGGACGGAAGGTCCCGAATGGCCAATCAAAGAGACCCAGTACTTC	CYVNWTEGPEWPIKETQYF
.	.	TRBJ2-5	TRBV30	TGTGCCTGGGGGTCGGAAGGAGAGACCCAGTACTTC	CAWGSEGETQYF
.	.	TRBJ1-1	TRBV5-1	TGCGCCAGCAGCTCTCAGGGAGGGACGAACACTGAAGCTTTCTTT	CASSSQGGTNTEAFF
TRBD2	.	TRBJ2-1	TRBV23-1	TGCGCCAGCAGTCAAATGGGACTAGCGGGGGGGGACAATGAGCAGTTCTTC	CASSQMGLAGGDNEQFF
.	once	TRBJ1-2	TRBV29-1	TGCAGCGTTGGGGGTCGACAAGTCCATGGCTACACCTTC	CSVGGRQVHGYTF
.	.	TRBJ2-7	TRBV27	TGTGCCAGCAGTTCGACCACCTCCTACGAGCAGTACTTC	CASSSTTSYEQYF
TRBD1	few	TRBJ2-5	TRBV29-1	TGCAGCTCCGATGGGCAGGGGGCGGGTGAGACCCAGTACTTC	CSSDGQGAGETQYF
TRBD2	.	TRBJ2-3	TRBV5-4	TGTGCCAGCGGCCAATCGCTAGCGGCAGATACGCAGTATTTT	CASGQSLAADTQYF
.	.	TRBJ1-5	TRBV9	TGTGCCAGCAGCGTAGACCAGGATCAGCCCCAGCATTTT	CASSVDQDQPQHF
.	few	TRBJ1-4	TRBV19	TGTGCCAGTAGTATGAGTGCTGAAGAAAAACTGTTTTTT	CASSMSAEEKLFF
TRBD1	.	TRBJ1-2	TRBV2	TGTGCCAGCAGTGATATAGGGACAGGGGGGTATGGCTACACCTTC	CASSDIGTGGYGYTF
.	few	TRBJ1-1	TRBV4-2	TGTGCCAGCAGCCAAGATCGCCGGACGAACACTGAAGCTTTCTTT	CASSQDRRTNTEAFF
.	few	TRBJ2-7	TRBV4-2	TGTGCCAGCAGCCAAGCGACGGGTGGCCACTACGAGCAGTACTTC	CASSQATGGHYEQYF